The 28 T cell receptor beta chains given below trace back to one sample, sequenced in a study of blood T cell repertoires in COVID-19. TCRdb's table, derived via immunoSEQ multiplex PCR, lists solely in-frame clones and lacks some. This sample carries 150,000 to 200,000 clones, about 88% of them seen once, and the ten largest clones take 0.99%. The specimen sequenced was peripheral blood. The receptor source for this set is a man younger than 35 with acute or convalescent COVID-19.

This clone came up once. The chain has TRBV5-8 and TRBJ1-2, with 9 positions matching TRBD1. The CDR3 sequence is 16 residues long. The V and J ends lost 4 bases and 2 bases, in that order; junction bases with no gene match: 9. Germline V gene sequence: CDR1 SGHTS, CDR2 YDEGEE. CDR3 coding DNA: TGTGCCAGCAGCATAAACCCGGGACAGGGAAACTATGGCTACACCTTC. Translation: CASSINPGQGNYGYTF.

This clone was seen more than once but under ten times. CDR3 bases: TGTGCCAGCAGCGCCCGACTAGCGGGGGGTATGACAGATACGCAGTATTTT. This sequence encodes CASSARLAGGMTDTQYF. The J gene is TRBJ2-3, the V gene TRBV9; 13 nucleotides align to TRBD2. Germline V gene lookup returns CDR1 SGDLS and CDR2 YYNGEE. With 3 bases clipped from V and 3 bases from J, the junction kept 7 bases outside the gene matches. The CDR3 sequence is 17 residues long. The whole variable domain, remainder taken from reference TRBV9 and TRBJ2-3, is DSGVTQTPKHLITATGQRVTLRCSPRSGDLSVYWYQQSLDQGLQFLIQYYNGEERAKGNILERFSAQQFPDLHSELNLSSLELGDSALYFCASSARLAGGMTDTQYFGPGTRLTVL.

This rearrangement joins TRBV5-1 to TRBJ2-3; maybe TRBD1 (6 bases). The germline V and J ends were trimmed by 0 bases and 0 bases, with 8 bases remaining between them. From germline, CDR1 is SGHRS and CDR2 YFSETQ. This CDR3 is built from 15 residues. This chain's CDR3 is CASSLAGQSTDTQYF. The CDR3 region has the DNA TGCGCCAGCAGCTTGGCGGGACAAAGCACAGATACGCAGTATTTT.

The chain is built from TRBV6-5 and TRBJ1-1; D not certain. Per the germline V gene, CDR1 is MNHEY and CDR2 is SVGAGI. V lost 2 bases, J lost 0 bases, and 10 bases lay in between. CDR3 length: 15 amino acids. The CDR3 DNA reads TGTGCCAGCAGTTACAGAGCTCCAATGAACACTGAAGCTTTCTTT. As protein: CASSYRAPMNTEAFF.

This clone was recorded only once. One end of the junction does not line up with germline, which may come from a read error. The V gene is TRBV10-3, the J gene TRBJ1-2; 7 positions agree with TRBD1. The CDR3 is 13 amino acids. Germline CDR1 and CDR2: ENHRY and SYGVKD. The CDR3 loop is CAVSAQTGIGYTF. CDR3 DNA sequence: TGTGCCGTCAGCGCTCAGACAGGGATCGGCTACACCTTC.

The chain links TRBV6-1 to TRBJ1-1; D unclear. CDR3 length: 15 amino acids. CDR1 and CDR2 from the germline V gene are MNHNS and SASEGT. Trimming removed 1 base from V and 1 base from J, with 10 bases in between. CDR3 DNA: TGTGCCAGCAGTGAAGAGCGGGGAGGGAACACTGAAGCTTTCTTT. Its protein is CASSEERGGNTEAFF.

The chain carries TRBV12-5 and TRBJ1-5, with D unclear. The ends were cut back, 1 base at V and 6 bases at J, with 7 bases in the middle. Germline V gene sequence: CDR1 LGHNT, CDR2 FRNRAP. CDR3 size: 13 residues. This CDR3 is CASGLEEGQPQHF. In nucleotides, the CDR3 is TGTGCTAGTGGTTTGGAGGAGGGTCAGCCCCAGCATTTT.

The V gene is TRBV29-1, the J gene TRBJ1-3; no clear D gene. Germline V gene data show CDR1 as SQVTM and CDR2 as ANQGSEA. CDR3 length: 12 amino acids. V was pared by 8 bases and J by 6 bases, with 14 bases between. The CDR3 protein is CSPQEVENTIYF. The CDR3 nucleotides read TGCAGCCCCCAGGAAGTGGAAAACACCATATATTTT.

This clone was recorded only once. CDR3 nucleotides: TGTGCCAGCAGCCGGGGGGGGTCGCTAGGCTCACCCCTCCACTTT. Amino acid sequence: CASSRGGSLGSPLHF. The rearrangement uses TRBV2 and TRBJ1-6; tentatively, D is TRBD1 (5 bases). The germline gives CDR1 SNHLY, CDR2 FYNNEI. V was cut by 6 bases and J by 10 bases, with 19 bases left in between. The CDR3 extends over 15 amino acids.

CDR3 sequence reads: CASSPTVNTEAFF. The CDR3 DNA sequence: TGTGCCAGCAGCCCAACAGTGAACACTGAAGCTTTCTTT. The rearrangement joins TRBV2 to TRBJ1-1; no clear D. V lost 6 bases and J 0 bases, leaving 8 bases between the germline ends. The germline V gene encodes CDR1 SNHLY and CDR2 FYNNEI. The CDR3 totals 13 residues.

This sequence joins TRBV5-4 and TRBJ2-1; 12 bases are shared with TRBD2. Germline CDR1 is SGHNT and CDR2 is YYREEE (reference sequence). The CDR3 runs to 18 residues. J lost 3 bases, V lost 5 bases, and 12 bases had no gene match. This CDR3 reads CASRKGLAGGSIYNEQFF. The CDR3 coding sequence is TGTGCCAGCAGGAAGGGACTAGCGGGCGGCAGTATCTACAATGAGCAGTTCTTC.

This clone was detected a few times. The chain recombines TRBV6-2 or TRBV6-3 with TRBJ2-7; unclear D gene. Germline CDR1 MNHEY, CDR2 SVGEGT. Trimming shortened V by 2 bases and J by 4 bases, and 12 bases separated the two germline ends. The CDR3 is 14 residues long. The DNA of the CDR3 is TGTGCCAGCAGTTACGGTCAGACACGGTACGAGCAGTACGTC. As protein: CASSYGQTRYEQYV.

CDR3 sequence reads: CASSLVTGQYF. The CDR3 nucleotides are TGTGCCAGCAGCTTGGTTACCGGGCAGTACTTC. This chain uses TRBV5-8 with TRBJ2-7; no reliable D call. The germline CDR1 and CDR2 sequences are SGHTS and YDEGEE. This CDR3 is 11 amino acids long. V lost 0 bases and J lost 9, with 7 bases in between.

This clone has a single count. The rearrangement joins TRBV4-1 to TRBJ2-7; the match to TRBD2 covers 14 bases. The CDR3 consists of 18 residues. V was clipped by 3 bases and J by 6 bases; unmatched bases: 13. Germline V gene data show CDR1 as MGHRA and CDR2 as YSYEKL. CDR3 sequence (DNA): TGCGCCAGCAGCCAGGGACCGGGACTAGCGGGGGCAGAGGGCGAGCAGTACGTC. Amino acids: CASSQGPGLAGAEGEQYV.

The chain uses TRBV6-5 and TRBJ1-2; a weak D match, TRBD1 (6 bases). V lost 9 bases and J lost 0, with 17 bases in between. Germline CDR1 is MNHEY and CDR2 is SVGAGI. The CDR3 extends over 15 amino acids. This CDR3 is CASRQGLLANYGYTF. Here the CDR3 DNA reads TGTGCCAGTAGGCAGGGGCTTTTGGCTAACTATGGCTACACCTTC.

This chain joins TRBV7-9 and TRBJ2-7; 10 bases match TRBD2. J lost 5 bases, V lost 7 bases, and 2 bases had no gene match. The CDR3 length is 12 residues. Germline V gene lookup returns CDR1 SEHNR and CDR2 FQNEAQ (reference sequence). CDR3 sequence reads: CASTLAGDEQYF. CDR3 in DNA: TGTGCCAGCACCCTAGCGGGGGACGAGCAGTACTTC. The whole variable domain, filled in from reference TRBV7-9 and TRBJ2-7, reads DTGVSQNPRHKITKRGQNVTFRCDPISEHNRLYWYRQTLGQGPEFLTYFQNEAQLEKSRLLSDRFSAERPKGSFSTLEIQRTEQGDSAMYLCASTLAGDEQYFGPGTRLTVT.

The chain employs TRBV3-1 (or the pseudogene TRBV3-2) and TRBJ1-2; 7 bases align to TRBD1. The CDR3 extends over 17 amino acids. Germline assignment: CDR1 LGHDT and CDR2 YNNKEL (reference sequence). Losses at the gene ends were 0 bases for V and 2 bases for J; bases not matched to a gene: 9. CDR3 DNA sequence: TGTGCCAGCAGCCAAGATATGAGACAGGGAGGAAACTATGGCTACACCTTC. Translation gives CASSQDMRQGGNYGYTF.

The J gene is TRBJ1-1, the V gene TRBV5-1; a possible D gene is TRBD1 (6 bases). Germline V gene sequence: CDR1 SGHRS, CDR2 YFSETQ. V was pared by 6 bases and J by 6 bases, with 21 bases between. The CDR3 contains 15 residues. CDR3 nucleotide sequence: TGCGCCAGCAAACTTGGGGTCGGGGGGCTCTCTGAAGCTTTCTTT. This translates into CASKLGVGGLSEAFF.

This chain links TRBV2 with TRBJ1-6; 7 nucleotides align to TRBD1. There are 14 residues in the CDR3. Germline assignment: CDR1 SNHLY and CDR2 FYNNEI. J gave up 9 bases and V 6 bases, and 8 bases lay outside the gene matches. The CDR3 bases are TGTGCCAGCAGCCGACAGGGTCAAGGTTCACCCCTCCACTTT. This gives the protein CASSRQGQGSPLHF.

The chain employs TRBV27 and TRBJ2-5; D not certain. The germline V gene encodes CDR1 MNHEY and CDR2 SMNVEV (reference sequence). V was pared by 4 bases and J by 9 bases, with 18 bases between. The CDR3 contains 14 residues. CDR3 in DNA: TGTGCCAGCAGTTCTGGGCTGACCCGCATGGCCCAGTACTTC. It translates to CASSSGLTRMAQYF.

The chain uses TRBV29-1 and TRBJ2-7; tentatively, D is TRBD1 (5 bases). The CDR3 loop spans 11 amino acids. Germline CDR1 is SQVTM and CDR2 is ANQGSEA. The germline V and J ends were trimmed by 7 bases and 4 bases, with 11 bases remaining between them. In DNA form, the CDR3 reads TGCAGCGCCCAGGGTTATTACGAGCAGTACTTC. It is translated as CSAQGYYEQYF.

The chain combines TRBV19 with TRBJ1-2, with D possibly TRBD1 on 6 matching bases. V lost 3 bases and J lost 5, with 13 bases in between. In germline, CDR1 is LNHDA, CDR2 SQIVND (reference sequence). The CDR3 runs 14 residues. CDR3 sequence reads: CASSIQGPGYGYTF. The CDR3 DNA reads TGTGCCAGTAGTATTCAGGGGCCTGGGTATGGCTACACCTTC.

This chain uses TRBV11-2 with TRBJ2-7; possibly TRBD1 for D (5 bases). CDR1 is SGHAT and CDR2 is FQNNGV in the germline V gene. The germline V and J ends were trimmed by 5 bases and 3 bases, with 14 bases remaining between them. The CDR3 is 14 residues long. For the CDR3, the DNA is TGTGCCAGCAGCCCCCAGGGAATAGGCTACGAGCAGTACTTC. It yields the protein CASSPQGIGYEQYF.

The table lists this clone with a few counts. V and J are TRBV2 and TRBJ1-1, with 9 positions matching TRBD1. Germline V gives CDR1 SNHLY, CDR2 FYNNEI. Germline trimming cut 3 bases from V and 4 bases from J; bases unmatched to any gene: 9. The CDR3 extends over 16 amino acids. The CDR3, as DNA: TGTGCCAGCAGTGATACCAGACAGGGGGTGGGCACTGAAGCTTTCTTT. This sequence encodes CASSDTRQGVGTEAFF.

The V call is TRBV4-2, the J call TRBJ1-5; 7 nucleotides match TRBD1. The CDR3 is 14 residues long. Per germline, CDR1 LGHNA and CDR2 YNFKEQ. Trimming at V came to 1 base and at J to 6 bases, leaving 3 bases not matched to a gene. The CDR3 reads CASSQVTGVQPQHF. The CDR3 DNA reads TGTGCCAGCAGCCAAGTAACAGGGGTTCAGCCCCAGCATTTT.

The chain uses TRBV7-8 and TRBJ2-2; 8 bases are a match to TRBD1. V trimming: 5 bases; J trimming: 2 bases; junction bases outside the gene matches: 1. CDR3 length equals 14 residues. The germline V gene has CDR1 SGHVS and CDR2 FQNEAQ. CDR3: CASSQGANTGELFF. The CDR3 nucleotides read TGTGCCAGCAGCCAGGGGGCTAACACCGGGGAGCTGTTTTTT.

V usage is TRBV12-3 or TRBV12-4 and J usage is TRBJ2-1; D remains unclear. The CDR3 runs to 13 residues. Trimming removed 5 bases from V and 7 bases from J, with 12 bases in between. CDR3 bases: TGTGCCAGCAGTCCGGGTAATTGGAATGAGCAGTTCTTC. The encoded protein is CASSPGNWNEQFF.

V gene TRBV27 combines with J gene TRBJ2-6, with 9 nucleotides matching TRBD1. Trimming cost V 5 bases and J 3 bases; bases outside gene matches: 8. Germline CDR1 and CDR2: MNHEY and SMNVEV (reference sequence). The CDR3 runs to 17 residues. CDR3 nucleotides: TGTGCCAGCAGTCCGTCCCGGGACAGGGTTGGGGCCAACGTCCTGACTTTC. Its protein product is CASSPSRDRVGANVLTF.